Reported below is one T cell receptor (beta chain). The target antigen is unknown. The V gene lost 8 bases and the J gene lost 8 bases, with 12 bases spanning the gap. CDR3 length equals 11 residues. CDR1 and CDR2 (germline): MNHNS, SASEGT. Primers: 60 Vbeta forward and 13 Jbeta reverse. Here immunoSEQ multiplex PCR was the method, and the copy in TCRdb shows in-frame clones only, minus some. Of around 110,000 clones listed, roughly 79% are singletons. These data come from a study of cytomegalovirus exposure and HLA in healthy donors. Study-level results: Most CMV-associated TCR beta chains were later found to appear HLA-restricted. A later analysis linked a missense DCLRE1C variant to TCR beta V- and J-gene trimming. Apart from CMV serostatus, no immune exposure information was available.

The chain couples TRBV6-1 to TRBJ1-2, with D possibly matching TRBD1 (6 bases). The TCR comes from a woman aged 18-29 years in good health and CMV-seronegative. The sample was PBMCs. The DNA of the CDR3 is TGTGCCAGCTTTAGGGGGGGAGGCTACACCTTC. Protein sequence: CASFRGGGYTF.